This T cell receptor beta chain emerged from a study of T-cell reconstitution after alpha-beta-depleted transplantation in children. Overall study findings and caveats: Elevated TCRbeta diversity at day 60 was traced, in some patients, to surviving recipient T cells and thymic progenitors. About two months after transplant, alpha-beta T cells reportedly came from several hundred expanded graft clones. When one year had passed after transplant, most T-cell counts and diversity came from newly produced T cells.

This CDR3 is 14 amino acids long. Germline V CDR1 and CDR2: SEHNR, FQNEAQ (reference sequence). After removal of 0 bases from V and 5 bases from J, the junction contained 4 bases not matched to a gene. Unique molecular identifiers were incorporated into the prepared TCRbeta library. TCRdb analysed the PCR reads with MiXCR anew, one entry per CDR3 protein. The data show 250,000 to 300,000 distinct CDR3 sequences, roughly 9.1% seen once. This clonotype was counted at least ten times. Its antigen is unknown. The input for sequencing was PBMCs, taken before TCRalphabeta/CD19-depleted stem cell transplant. The chain has TRBV7-9 and TRBJ2-7; 7 bases map to TRBD1. The source of this sequence is a boy in the first two years of life with acute myeloid leukemia, due to receive a stem cell transplant. The CDR3 bases are TGTGCCAGCAGCTTAGCCCCACAGGGGAACGAGCAGTACTTC. It encodes CASSLAPQGNEQYF.